These T cell receptor beta chains were read from a single sample in a study of shared clonotypes between healthy human individuals. This table comes from immunoSEQ multiplex PCR, and its TCRdb copy is limited to in-frame clones, with some not included. The sample consists of millions of clones, around 94% of them appearing once. Sequenced: naive CD4+ T cells sorted from blood. The source is a man between 18 and 35 years old in good health. Both conserved end residues are part of each CDR3. The order of the fields is clone size, V gene, CDR3 protein. Clone size, where shown, is once, few, many, or a class for clones that have expanded.

few,TRBV7-9,CASSSGQGTNEKLFF
NA,TRBV6-5,CASTPLATAYEQYF
NA,TRBV6-1,CASRGTGAVSPLHF
NA,TRBV7-9,CASGGVGYEQYF
NA,TRBV18,CASSPAAGLNEKLFF
NA,TRBV9,CASSPPAGYGYTF
once,TRBV7-9,CASSSSVLSSYEQYF
few,TRBV5-5,CASSLAGTAGNTIYF
NA,TRBV19,CASSPAGSNQPQHF
NA,TRBV29-1,CSVEAGQKTQYF
NA,TRBV5-6,CASSLPGTGVEGNTIYF
NA,TRBV20-1,CSARGSEAQYF
NA,TRBV28,CASSSKAGQGDTEQYF
few,TRBV5-1,CASSFGTGDGYTF
NA,TRBV2,CASSERTEMNTEAFF
NA,TRBV30,CAWRKPGSSTEAFF
NA,TRBV14,CASSHRVEQFF
NA,TRBV10-1,CASSAGTSVYEQYF
NA,TRBV28,CASSSGQGPNYGYTF
NA,TRBV6-5,CASSRAEGTSPLHF
NA,TRBV5-1,CASSLTGGMDTQYF